What follows describes a single T cell receptor (beta chain). This CDR3 is 17 amino acids long. J lost 7 bases, V lost 4 bases, and 14 bases had no gene match. The germline V gene encodes CDR1 LNHDA and CDR2 SQIVND (reference sequence). The repertoire was sequenced with immunoSEQ multiplex PCR; TCRdb's copy has only in-frame clones and lacks some. The sample records a few hundred thousand clones, over 65% being singletons. This specimen comes from a study of blood T cell repertoires in COVID-19. Sequencing was performed on peripheral blood. This receptor was obtained from a man in his 60s who had recovered from COVID-19. The chain couples TRBV19 to TRBJ2-4, with 9 bases lining up with TRBD1. The CDR3 protein is CASSRRTGENAGNIQYF. The CDR3 nucleotides are TGTGCCAGTAGTAGGCGGACAGGGGAGAACGCTGGGAACATTCAGTACTTC. Based on the CDR3 plus reference TRBV19 and TRBJ2-4, the full variable domain is DGGITQSPKYLFRKEGQNVTLSCEQNLNHDAMYWYRQDPGQGLRLIYYSQIVNDFQKGDIAEGYSVSREKKESFPLTVTSAQKNPTAFYLCASSRRTGENAGNIQYFGAGTRLSVL.